This record covers a single T cell receptor beta chain. Its antigen is unidentified. A second PCR of roughly 7 to 11 cycles used a sample-barcoded 5' primer and a J-beta primer mix. A template-switch adaptor that had 12 random nucleotides put a tag on each cDNA molecule. TCRdb fed the 5' RACE reads into MiXCR, producing one record per CDR3 protein. This sample has roughly 1,500,000 distinct CDR3 sequences, with around 42% found just once. These data are taken from a study of blood T cells in healthy people across ages. General study results and limits: Unknown donor CMV status possibly confounded expanded clonotype changes.

V gave up 5 bases and J gave up 8 bases, with 13 bases separating them. There are 13 residues in the CDR3. From germline, CDR1 is SEHNR and CDR2 FQNEAQ (reference sequence). The sequencing input was blood. This chain joins TRBV7-9 and TRBJ2-1; D is uncertain. The source of this sequence is a woman under 30 in good health. The CDR3 here is CASSPSNLDEQFF. Written as DNA, the CDR3 is TGTGCCAGCAGCCCCTCAAACCTAGATGAGCAGTTCTTC.